The 26 T cell receptor beta chains given below trace back to one sample, sequenced in a study of Graves' ophthalmopathy and Graves' hyperthyroidism. The TCR beta CDR3 regions underwent amplification from RNA transcripts. Scientists carried out first-round RT-PCR using HTBI primers and then a second-round multiplex PCR. TCRdb re-derived calls from the multiplex PCR reads in MiXCR, one entry per CDR3 protein. The data hold hundreds of thousands of distinct CDR3 sequences, with 40% to 50% observed a single time. What was sequenced was peripheral blood. Every receptor here comes from an adult man with Graves' ophthalmopathy.

The chain employs TRBV13 and TRBJ2-2; the match to TRBD2 covers 11 bases. Germline-derived CDR1 and CDR2 are PRHDT and FYEKMQ (reference sequence). After removal of 4 bases from V and 5 bases from J, the junction contained 6 bases not matched to a gene. The CDR3 spans 16 residues. CDR3: CASSSLAGGPTGELFF. DNA of the CDR3: TGTGCCAGCAGCTCCTTAGCGGGAGGGCCGACCGGGGAGCTGTTTTTT.

This clonotype was observed a handful of times. The J gene is TRBJ1-1, the V gene TRBV19, with D tentatively TRBD1 (5 bases). Trimming cost V 5 bases and J 0 bases, with 10 bases left between them. CDR1 is LNHDA and CDR2 is SQIVND in the germline V gene (reference sequence). The CDR3 extends over 14 amino acids. The CDR3 nucleotides read TGTGCCAGTAGTGAGGGACGGATGAACACTGAAGCTTTCTTT. This sequence encodes CASSEGRMNTEAFF.

The V gene is TRBV7-9, the J gene TRBJ1-6; 8 positions agree with TRBD1. V trimming: 1 base; J trimming: 7 bases; junction bases outside the gene matches: 3. CDR1 is SEHNR, CDR2 FQNEAQ, per germline (reference sequence). The CDR3 length is 15 residues. Here the CDR3 DNA reads TGTGCCAGCAGCTTAGGGAGACAGGGGAATTCACCCCTCCACTTT. Translating gives CASSLGRQGNSPLHF.

This clonotype is a singleton in its sample. This may arise from a read error, as a much more abundant clone is one base away. J is TRBJ1-2 and V is TRBV2, with 7 bases matching TRBD1. The CDR3 has 15 residues. Germline CDR1 SNHLY, CDR2 FYNNEI. CDR3 amino acids: CASSEGRGREYGHTF. The CDR3, as DNA: TGTGCCAGCAGTGAAGGGAGGGGGCGGGAATATGGCCACACCTTC.

The chain has TRBV4-1 and TRBJ2-7; D gene ambiguous. V was shortened by 4 bases and J by 6 bases, with 7 bases between the two germline ends. Germline V gives CDR1 MGHRA, CDR2 YSYEKL. The CDR3 length is 11 residues. The CDR3, as DNA: TGCGCCAGCAGCCGGTCCGGCGAGCAGTACTTC. Protein product: CASSRSGEQYF.

This chain connects TRBV7-7 to TRBJ2-5; tentative D call: TRBD2 (7 bases). The CDR3 covers 14 residues. Germline V lookup: CDR1 SSHAT, CDR2 FNYEAQ (reference sequence). CDR3 sequence: CASAGAGTQETQYF. The CDR3, as DNA: TGTGCTAGCGCGGGGGCAGGGACCCAAGAGACCCAGTACTTC.

In this sample, this clonotype turned up a few times. V is TRBV19 and J is TRBJ2-2; D gene uncertain. Germline assignment: CDR1 LNHDA and CDR2 SQIVND (reference sequence). V lost 2 bases, J lost 4 bases, and 17 bases lay in between. The CDR3 is 17 residues long. CDR3 coding DNA: TGTGCCAGTAGTATACACCGACCGGTCCGTGCCACCGGGGAGCTGTTTTTT. Translating it yields CASSIHRPVRATGELFF.

The chain uses TRBV5-6 and TRBJ1-2; D not certain. The CDR3 has 13 residues. Trimming left V 0 bases short and J 7 bases short, with 10 bases between. Germline V gene data show CDR1 as SGHDT and CDR2 as YYEEEE. This chain's CDR3 is CASSLDGRVGYTF. The CDR3 coding sequence is TGTGCCAGCAGCTTGGACGGGAGGGTTGGCTACACCTTC.

This rearrangement joins TRBV11-3 to TRBJ1-2; 9 positions match TRBD1. V lost 4 bases to trimming and J lost 4 bases; unmatched junction nucleotides: 7. The germline V gene has CDR1 SGHNT and CDR2 YENEEA. The CDR3 has 15 amino acids. The CDR3 DNA reads as TGTGCCAGCAGCTCTTACCGGGACAGGGCCTATGGCTACACCTTC. As protein: CASSSYRDRAYGYTF.

V gene TRBV5-1 combines with J gene TRBJ1-2, with D possibly being TRBD1 (6 bases). V was pared by 2 bases and J by 3 bases, with 17 bases between. CDR1 is SGHRS and CDR2 is YFSETQ in the germline V gene. There are 16 residues in the CDR3. The chain's CDR3 is CASSFPTQGTDYGYTF. CDR3 bases: TGCGCCAGCAGCTTCCCCACACAGGGTACGGACTATGGCTACACCTTC.

The chain uses TRBV2 and TRBJ1-5; 10 bases fit TRBD1. Germline CDR1 SNHLY, CDR2 FYNNEI. V was clipped by 6 bases and J by 6 bases; unmatched bases: 2. This CDR3 region has 13 residues. DNA of the CDR3: TGTGCCAGCAGCGGACAGGGGGTTCAGCCCCAGCATTTT. Translating it yields CASSGQGVQPQHF. The complete variable domain, with remaining parts taken from reference TRBV2 and TRBJ1-5, reads EPEVTQTPSHQVTQMGQEVILRCVPISNHLYFYWYRQILGQKVEFLVSFYNNEISEKSEIFDDQFSVERPDGSNFTLKIRSTKLEDSAMYFCASSGQGVQPQHFGDGTRLSIL.

The gene calls are TRBV12-5 and TRBJ2-7; no firm D call. The CDR3 covers 12 residues. Germline V gives CDR1 LGHNT, CDR2 FRNRAP. Between the trimmed V and J ends, which lost 6 bases and 5 bases, there was a span of 11 bases. CDR3 coding DNA: TGTGCTAGTGGAATTGGCCGGAACGAGCAGTACTTC. Its protein is CASGIGRNEQYF.

This clonotype has a single count. The chain carries TRBV5-1 and TRBJ1-2; 9 bases are shared with TRBD1. The CDR3 sequence is 16 residues long. Losses at the gene ends were 4 bases for V and 2 bases for J; bases not matched to a gene: 9. CDR1 and CDR2 from the germline V gene are SGHRS and YFSETQ. The CDR3 spells CASSPLDGTGNYGYTF. The CDR3 DNA follows: TGCGCCAGCAGCCCTCTTGATGGGACAGGGAACTATGGCTACACCTTC.

The chain uses TRBV2 and TRBJ2-5, with TRBD1 as a possible D gene (5 bases). Trimming removed 7 bases from V and 5 bases from J, with 11 bases in between. Germline V gene sequence: CDR1 SNHLY, CDR2 FYNNEI. The CDR3 is 12 amino acids. CDR3 sequence (DNA): TGTGCCAGCAAAGGGGAAAGCGAGACCCAGTACTTC. Protein sequence: CASKGESETQYF.

This clonotype was seen at least ten times. The chain recombines TRBV10-3 with TRBJ2-6; no reliable D call. From germline, CDR1 is ENHRY and CDR2 SYGVKD. Trimming stripped 2 bases from V and 2 bases from J, with 10 bases between. This CDR3 has 16 amino acids. The CDR3 sequence: CAISEAGDTGANVLTF. The CDR3, as DNA: TGTGCCATCAGTGAGGCAGGAGATACTGGGGCCAACGTCCTGACTTTC.

In its sample, this clonotype was seen many times. The chain has TRBV7-8 and TRBJ2-5, with D tentatively TRBD2 (6 bases). Trimming cost V 4 bases and J 0 bases, with 12 bases left between them. Per germline, CDR1 SGHVS and CDR2 FQNEAQ. The CDR3 runs to 15 residues. Here the CDR3 reads CASSSWTTYQETQYF. The CDR3, as DNA: TGTGCCAGCAGCTCCTGGACTACCTACCAAGAGACCCAGTACTTC. Combining the CDR3 with reference TRBV7-8 and TRBJ2-5 gives the whole variable domain GAGVSQSPRYKVAKRGQDVALRCDPISGHVSLFWYQQALGQGPEFLTYFQNEAQLDKSGLPSDRFFAERPEGSVSTLKIQRTQQEDSAVYLCASSSWTTYQETQYFGPGTRLLVL.

V is TRBV5-4 and J is TRBJ2-5, with TRBD2 identical over 12 bases. Judging by the DNA end, TRBJ2-7 fits better; the J call may be wrong. CDR1 is SGHNT and CDR2 is YYREEE in the germline V gene (reference sequence). The length of the CDR3 is 16 residues. CDR3 sequence: CASSAELAGGSYEQYF. CDR3 bases: TGTGCCAGCAGCGCGGAACTAGCGGGAGGCTCCTACGAGCAGTACTTC.

The rearrangement links TRBV5-1 to TRBJ1-4; maybe TRBD1 (5 bases). This CDR3 comprises 14 residues. V lost 2 bases and J lost 5, with 10 bases in between. Germline CDR1 is SGHRS and CDR2 is YFSETQ. DNA for the CDR3: TGCGCCAGCAGCTTACGGGGGTACAATGAAAAACTGTTTTTT. Protein sequence: CASSLRGYNEKLFF.

This clonotype was picked up a small number of times. The J gene is TRBJ2-2, the V gene TRBV7-9, with D tentatively TRBD1 (5 bases). V lost 11 bases and J lost 0, with 19 bases in between. The germline gives CDR1 SEHNR, CDR2 FQNEAQ (reference sequence). This CDR3 comprises 16 residues. The CDR3 bases are TGTGCCCGACTCCGTCGACAGCCCTCGAACACCGGGGAGCTGTTTTTT. Its translation is CARLRRQPSNTGELFF.

The chain combines TRBV6-5 with TRBJ2-5; D perhaps matches TRBD2 (6 bases). This CDR3 contains 13 residues. The germline CDR1 and CDR2 sequences are MNHEY and SVGAGI. Trimming removed 5 bases at V and 4 bases at J, with 11 bases between. The DNA for the CDR3 is TGTGCCAGCAGTCGGGGGTTAGGAGAGACCCAGTACTTC. Residues: CASSRGLGETQYF.

The genes are TRBV9 and TRBJ1-1; no firm D call. V was pared by 5 bases and J by 1 base, with 9 bases between. This CDR3 has 13 amino acids. CDR1 SGDLS and CDR2 YYNGEE come from the germline V gene. For the CDR3, the DNA is TGTGCCAGCAGGTTGGAAGGGAACACTGAAGCTTTCTTT. Its translation is CASRLEGNTEAFF.

This clonotype occurred a few times. The chain has TRBV7-9 and TRBJ1-1; D is undetermined. The V end was cut by 3 bases, the J end by 3 bases, with 11 bases between. The CDR3 length is 14 residues. Per germline, CDR1 SEHNR and CDR2 FQNEAQ (reference sequence). The CDR3 region has the DNA TGTGCCAGCAGCTTGGGAACCGTTCACACTGAAGCTTTCTTT. It codes for CASSLGTVHTEAFF.

The V and J genes are TRBV7-2 and TRBJ1-2; no clear D gene. Germline V gene data show CDR1 as SGHTA and CDR2 as FQGNSA. Between the trimmed V and J ends, which lost 6 bases and 4 bases, there was a span of 15 bases. The CDR3 length is 14 residues. The CDR3 DNA sequence: TGTGCCAGCAGAGGGTTTTCCGGTGGCTATGGCTACACCTTC. As protein: CASRGFSGGYGYTF.

The V call is TRBV12-3 or TRBV12-4, the J call TRBJ1-5, with D possibly being TRBD1 (5 bases). V was clipped by 5 bases and J by 5 bases, with 13 bases between them. This CDR3 contains 14 residues. CDR3 bases: TGTGCCAGCAGTCGCAGGGTAGGACATCAGCCCCAGCATTTT. Translation gives CASSRRVGHQPQHF.

The chain is built from TRBV29-1 and TRBJ2-7; 8 nucleotides agree with TRBD1. CDR1 and CDR2 (germline): SQVTM, ANQGSEA. V gave up 6 bases and J gave up 2 bases; unmatched junction bases: 12. This CDR3 contains 15 residues. CDR3 region: CSVRSQDRATYEQYF. CDR3 DNA sequence: TGCAGCGTCCGATCCCAGGACAGGGCGACCTACGAGCAGTACTTC.

This clonotype was observed a handful of times. The gene calls are TRBV7-2 and TRBJ1-2; perhaps TRBD1 as D (5 bases). Trimming removed 4 bases at V and 10 bases at J, with 16 bases between. The CDR3 is made up of 13 amino acids. Looked up from germline, CDR1 is SGHTA and CDR2 is FQGNSA. The CDR3 region is CASSSDPAGPYTF. The DNA of the CDR3 is TGTGCCAGCAGCTCGGATCCGGCGGGGCCCTACACCTTC.